Following are 20 T cell receptor beta chains from one sample sequenced in a study of control samples from healthy donors and cancer patients. Measured with immunoSEQ multiplex PCR; TCRdb has only the in-frame clones, and not every one. The sample contains under 200,000 clones, 94% of which appear only once. Sequencing input: blood. These receptors came from a middle-aged woman in good health.

V is TRBV30 and J is TRBJ1-5; D is unclear. The CDR3 contains 13 residues. Germline assignment: CDR1 GTSNPN and CDR2 SVGIG (reference sequence). The ends were cut back, 0 bases at V and 5 bases at J, with 8 bases in the middle. Here the CDR3 DNA reads TGTGCCTGGAGTGTCGACCGATATCAGCCCCAGCATTTT. It codes for CAWSVDRYQPQHF.

The CDR3 spells CATSEGGQPQHF. The CDR3, as DNA: TGTGCCACCAGTGAAGGAGGTCAGCCCCAGCATTTT. The V and J genes are TRBV24-1 and TRBJ1-5; the D is unclear. V was pared by 4 bases and J by 6 bases, with 6 bases between. CDR1 KGHDR and CDR2 SFDVKD come from the germline V gene. This CDR3 has 12 residues.

The chain uses TRBV7-6 and TRBJ1-2; tentative D call: TRBD1 (6 bases). Trimming removed 1 base from V and 6 bases from J, with 15 bases in between. Germline V lookup: CDR1 SGHVS, CDR2 FNYEAQ. The CDR3 spans 15 residues. CDR3 in amino acids: CASSLGGRGWDGYTF. DNA for the CDR3: TGTGCCAGCAGCTTAGGGGGGCGGGGATGGGATGGCTACACCTTC.

This clone was seen just once. The genes are TRBV7-3 and TRBJ1-6; TRBD1 is a possible D gene (5 bases). Germline loops: CDR1 SGHTA, CDR2 FQGTGA. This CDR3 has 16 amino acids. V was pared by 5 bases and J by 9 bases, with 20 bases between. The CDR3 loop is CASSPQQARDGSPLHF. For the CDR3, the DNA is TGTGCCAGCAGCCCGCAACAGGCAAGGGATGGTTCACCCCTCCACTTT.

This chain uses TRBV5-5 with TRBJ1-1; D unclear. The CDR3 contains 15 residues. Trimming took off 4 bases at V and 1 base at J, with 14 bases between the two ends. CDR1 SGHKS and CDR2 YYEKEE come from the germline V gene (reference sequence). CDR3 sequence: CASSTDGRKNTEAFF. CDR3 DNA: TGTGCCAGCAGCACGGACGGACGGAAGAACACTGAAGCTTTCTTT.

V is TRBV7-2 and J is TRBJ1-2; 9 bases are shared with TRBD1. J gave up 6 bases and V 3 bases, and 5 bases lay outside the gene matches. CDR1 and CDR2 (germline): SGHTA, FQGNSA. CDR3 size: 14 residues. The CDR3: CASSFTGQGHGYTF. The CDR3 nucleotides are TGTGCCAGCAGCTTCACGGGACAGGGCCATGGCTACACCTTC. Using reference TRBV7-2 and TRBJ1-2 for the parts outside the CDR3, the full variable domain is GAGVSQSPSNKVTEKGKDVELRCDPISGHTALYWYRQSLGQGLEFLIYFQGNSAPDKSGLPSDRFSAERTGGSVSTLTIQRTQQEDSAVYLCASSFTGQGHGYTFGSGTRLTVV.

With respect to this clone: The same CDR3 arises from other DNA sequences in this sample as well. The chain uses TRBV7-2 and TRBJ1-1; possible D gene TRBD1, 5 bases. Germline lookup yields CDR1 SGHTA and CDR2 FQGNSA. This CDR3 is 14 amino acids long. The V and J ends lost 3 bases and 0 bases respectively, with 8 bases between them. CDR3 region: CASSFQGMNTEAFF. DNA for the CDR3: TGTGCCAGCAGCTTTCAGGGAATGAACACTGAAGCTTTCTTT.

The rearrangement links TRBV13 to TRBJ1-4, with D possibly TRBD1 on 6 matching bases. CDR1 and CDR2 from the germline V gene are PRHDT and FYEKMQ (reference sequence). V was pared by 5 bases and J by 3 bases, with 13 bases between. This CDR3 comprises 15 residues. DNA of the CDR3: TGTGCCAGCAGCAACCGGGGGCAGGCTAATGAAAAACTGTTTTTT. Residues: CASSNRGQANEKLFF.

V gene TRBV19 combines with J gene TRBJ2-7; D is tentatively TRBD1 or TRBD2 (5 bases each). This CDR3 spans 17 amino acids. CDR1 is LNHDA, CDR2 SQIVND, per germline (reference sequence). Trimming took 5 bases from V and 4 from J, leaving 24 bases between them. The CDR3 DNA follows: TGTGCCAGTAGTTCTCTCGGGGATGGGCAGGGTCGTTACGAGCAGTACTTC. Translating gives CASSSLGDGQGRYEQYF.

This clone was counted once. The chain uses TRBV5-4 and TRBJ2-2; D is undetermined. CDR3 length equals 14 residues. V gave up 2 bases and J gave up 0 bases, with 5 bases separating them. The germline V gene encodes CDR1 SGHNT and CDR2 YYREEE (reference sequence). The CDR3 sequence: CASSFTTNTGELFF. In DNA form, the CDR3 reads TGTGCCAGCAGCTTCACAACGAACACCGGGGAGCTGTTTTTT.

This clone was picked up one time. The gene calls are TRBV5-1 and TRBJ1-1; unclear D gene. Trimming shortened V by 0 bases and J by 3 bases, and 9 bases separated the two germline ends. The CDR3 is made up of 14 amino acids. Germline values: CDR1 SGHRS, CDR2 YFSETQ. The CDR3, as DNA: TGCGCCAGCAGCTTGGGCAGGAGTGACACTGAAGCTTTCTTT. Residues: CASSLGRSDTEAFF.

About this clone: One end of the junction does not line up with germline, which may come from a read error. Other DNA sequences in this specimen translate into the identical CDR3. This rearrangement joins TRBV5-4 to TRBJ2-5; the match to TRBD2 covers 15 bases. The CDR3 sequence is 20 residues long. Germline values: CDR1 SGHNT, CDR2 YYREEE (reference sequence). CDR3 sequence reads: CASSRRFGLAGGSPQETQYF. CDR3 DNA sequence: TGTGCCAGCAGCCGCAGGTTCGGACTAGCGGGGGGGAGCCCCCAAGAAACCCAGTACTTC.

The gene calls are TRBV4-2 and TRBJ1-5, with a possible D match to TRBD1 (6 bases). The CDR3 spans 15 residues. CDR1 is LGHNA, CDR2 YNFKEQ, per germline. Trimming removed 0 bases from V and 6 bases from J, with 12 bases in between. CDR3 sequence reads: CASSQDLGAGQPQHF. The CDR3 coding sequence is TGTGCCAGCAGCCAAGATCTGGGGGCTGGTCAGCCCCAGCATTTT.

The genes are TRBV6-2 or TRBV6-3 and TRBJ1-2, with D possibly TRBD1 on 6 matching bases. Trimming took 4 bases from V and 8 from J, leaving 17 bases between them. CDR1 and CDR2 from the germline V gene are MNHEY and SVGEGT. The CDR3 consists of 14 residues. The chain's CDR3 is CASSFFLTGYGYTF. In DNA form, the CDR3 reads TGTGCCAGCAGTTTCTTTCTTACAGGGTACGGCTACACCTTC.

This clone was observed once. This chain links TRBV6-5 with TRBJ1-4; D gene uncertain. This CDR3 spans 14 amino acids. V was cut by 7 bases and J by 6 bases, with 15 bases left in between. Germline CDR1 and CDR2: MNHEY and SVGAGI. This CDR3 is CASTETSPYEKLFF. For the CDR3, the DNA is TGTGCCAGCACCGAGACGAGTCCGTATGAAAAACTGTTTTTT.

The chain links TRBV18 to TRBJ1-3; D might be TRBD1 (5 bases). V was clipped by 3 bases and J by 4 bases, with 13 bases between them. The CDR3 loop spans 15 amino acids. Germline V CDR1 and CDR2: KGHSH, LQKENI. CDR3: CASSPGAGFGNTIYF. In DNA form, the CDR3 reads TGTGCCAGCTCACCCGGGGCAGGGTTCGGAAACACCATATATTTT.

CDR3 sequence reads: CASKPPPRTDNYGYTF. The CDR3 DNA is TGTGCCAGTAAACCCCCCCCCAGGACAGATAACTATGGCTACACCTTC. The chain has TRBV19 and TRBJ1-2, with a tentative D call TRBD1 (6 bases). V was trimmed by 7 bases and J by 1 base, leaving 19 bases between them. The CDR3 consists of 16 residues. CDR1 and CDR2 (germline): LNHDA, SQIVND (reference sequence).

The chain employs TRBV6-2 or TRBV6-3 and TRBJ2-2; TRBD1 matches at 8 bases. The V gene's germline CDR1 is MNHEY and CDR2 SVGEGT. The CDR3 extends over 15 amino acids. V was pared by 4 bases and J by 9 bases, with 10 bases of the junction left unmatched. Here the CDR3 reads CASSSGTGWERELFF. CDR3 in DNA: TGTGCCAGCAGTTCTGGGACAGGTTGGGAGAGGGAGCTGTTTTTT.

Here the CDR3 reads CASSLSGTSDPQYF. The CDR3 DNA reads TGTGCCAGCAGCTTATCCGGGACGTCGGACCCGCAGTATTTT. This chain uses TRBV7-9 with TRBJ2-3, with D possibly being TRBD1 or TRBD2 (5 bases each). There are 14 residues in the CDR3. V was trimmed by 2 bases and J by 10 bases, leaving 16 bases between them. Germline V gene sequence: CDR1 SEHNR, CDR2 FQNEAQ (reference sequence).

The chain is built from TRBV2 and TRBJ1-3; D not certain. The CDR3 totals 16 residues. V shed 5 bases and J shed 2 bases, with 16 bases lying between them. CDR1 and CDR2 from the germline V gene are SNHLY and FYNNEI. The CDR3 DNA follows: TGTGCCAGCAGTCAGGACGGATCACCAGCTGGAAACACCATATATTTT. This gives the protein CASSQDGSPAGNTIYF.